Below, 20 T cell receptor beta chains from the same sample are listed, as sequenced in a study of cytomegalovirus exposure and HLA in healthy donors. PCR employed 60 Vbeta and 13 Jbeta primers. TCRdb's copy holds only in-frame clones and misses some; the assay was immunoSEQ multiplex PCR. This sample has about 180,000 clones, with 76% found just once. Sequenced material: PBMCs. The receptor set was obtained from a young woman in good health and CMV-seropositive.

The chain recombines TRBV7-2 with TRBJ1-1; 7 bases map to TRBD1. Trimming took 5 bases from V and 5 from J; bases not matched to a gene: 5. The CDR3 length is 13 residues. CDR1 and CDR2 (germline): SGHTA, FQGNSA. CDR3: CASSQGVVTEAFF. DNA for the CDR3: TGTGCCAGCAGCCAGGGGGTGGTGACTGAAGCTTTCTTT.

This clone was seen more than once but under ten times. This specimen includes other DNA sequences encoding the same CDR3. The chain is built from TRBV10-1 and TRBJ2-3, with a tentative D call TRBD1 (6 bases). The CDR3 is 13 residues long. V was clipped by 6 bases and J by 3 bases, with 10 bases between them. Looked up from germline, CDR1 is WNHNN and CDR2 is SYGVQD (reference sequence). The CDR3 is CASRQDSTDTQYF. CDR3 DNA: TGCGCCAGCAGACAGGACAGTACAGATACGCAGTATTTT.

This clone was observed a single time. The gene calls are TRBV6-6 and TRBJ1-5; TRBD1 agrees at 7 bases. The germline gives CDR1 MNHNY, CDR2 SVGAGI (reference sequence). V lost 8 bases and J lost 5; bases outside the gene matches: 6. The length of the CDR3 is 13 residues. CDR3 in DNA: TGTGCCAGCTCAGGGACAGTCTATCAGCCCCAGCATTTT. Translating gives CASSGTVYQPQHF.

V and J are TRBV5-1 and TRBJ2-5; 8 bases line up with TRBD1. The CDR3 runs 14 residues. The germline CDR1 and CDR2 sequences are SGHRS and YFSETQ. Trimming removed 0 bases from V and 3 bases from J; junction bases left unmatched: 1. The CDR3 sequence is CASSLVQGEETQYF. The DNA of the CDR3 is TGCGCCAGCAGCTTGGTACAGGGGGAAGAGACCCAGTACTTC.

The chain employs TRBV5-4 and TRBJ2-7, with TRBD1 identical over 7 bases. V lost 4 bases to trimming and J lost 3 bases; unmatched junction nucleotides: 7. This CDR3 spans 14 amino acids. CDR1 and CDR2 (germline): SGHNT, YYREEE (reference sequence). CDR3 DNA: TGTGCCAGCAGCCCACCGGGACAGAGCTACGAGCAGTACTTC. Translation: CASSPPGQSYEQYF.

The chain's CDR3 is CASSPGTSLYNEQFF. Written as DNA, the CDR3 is TGTGCCAGCAGCCCCGGGACAAGCCTTTACAATGAGCAGTTCTTC. The rearrangement joins TRBV5-6 to TRBJ2-1, with a possible D match to TRBD1 (6 bases). V lost 4 bases to trimming and J lost 4 bases, with 15 bases between them. There are 15 residues in the CDR3. The V gene's germline CDR1 is SGHDT and CDR2 YYEEEE.

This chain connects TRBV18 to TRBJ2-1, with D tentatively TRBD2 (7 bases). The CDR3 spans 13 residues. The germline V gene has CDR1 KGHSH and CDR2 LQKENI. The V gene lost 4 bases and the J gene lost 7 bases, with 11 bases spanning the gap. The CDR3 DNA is TGTGCCAGCTCACGGGGGGGCCGTAATGAGCAGTTCTTC. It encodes CASSRGGRNEQFF.

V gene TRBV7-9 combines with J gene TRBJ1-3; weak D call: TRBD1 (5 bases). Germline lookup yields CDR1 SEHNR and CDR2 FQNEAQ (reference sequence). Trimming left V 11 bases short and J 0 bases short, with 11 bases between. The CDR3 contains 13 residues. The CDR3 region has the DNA TGTGCCGGGGGGTTTAGCTCTGGAAACACCATATATTTT. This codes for CAGGFSSGNTIYF.

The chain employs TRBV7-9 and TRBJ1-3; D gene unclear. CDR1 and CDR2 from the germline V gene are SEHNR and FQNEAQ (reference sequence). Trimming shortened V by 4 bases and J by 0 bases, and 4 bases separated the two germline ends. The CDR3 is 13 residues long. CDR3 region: CASSSSSGNTIYF. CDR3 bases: TGTGCCAGCAGCTCGAGCTCTGGAAACACCATATATTTT.

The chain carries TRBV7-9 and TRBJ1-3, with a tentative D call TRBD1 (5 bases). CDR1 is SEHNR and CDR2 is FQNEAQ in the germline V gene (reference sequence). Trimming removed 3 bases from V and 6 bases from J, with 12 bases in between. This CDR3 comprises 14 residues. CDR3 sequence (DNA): TGTGCCAGCAGCTTGGGAGGGGACGAAAACACCATATATTTT. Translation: CASSLGGDENTIYF.

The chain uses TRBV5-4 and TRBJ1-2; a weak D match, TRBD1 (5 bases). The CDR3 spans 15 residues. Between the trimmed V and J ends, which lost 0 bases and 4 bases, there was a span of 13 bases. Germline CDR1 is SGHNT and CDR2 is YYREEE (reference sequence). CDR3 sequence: CASSLATRTRYGYTF. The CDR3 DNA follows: TGTGCCAGCAGCTTGGCCACCCGGACACGCTATGGCTACACCTTC.

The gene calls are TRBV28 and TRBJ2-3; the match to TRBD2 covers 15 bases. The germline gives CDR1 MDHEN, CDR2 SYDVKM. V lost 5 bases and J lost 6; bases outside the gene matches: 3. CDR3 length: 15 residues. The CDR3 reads CASSRTSGGADTQYF. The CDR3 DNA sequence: TGTGCCAGCAGTCGGACTAGCGGGGGGGCGGATACGCAGTATTTT.

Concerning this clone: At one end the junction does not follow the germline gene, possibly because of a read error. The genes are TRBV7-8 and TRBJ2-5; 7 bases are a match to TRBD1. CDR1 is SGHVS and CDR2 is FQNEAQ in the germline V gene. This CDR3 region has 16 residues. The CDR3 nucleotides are TGTGCCAGCAGCTTAGAGGGGCTGGGACAGCAAGAGATCCAGTACTTC. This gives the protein CASSLEGLGQQEIQYF. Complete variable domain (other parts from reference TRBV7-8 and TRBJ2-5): GAGVSQSPRYKVAKRGQDVALRCDPISGHVSLFWYQQALGQGPEFLTYFQNEAQLDKSGLPSDRFFAERPEGSVSTLKIQRTQQEDSAVYLCASSLEGLGQQEIQYFGPGTRLLVL.

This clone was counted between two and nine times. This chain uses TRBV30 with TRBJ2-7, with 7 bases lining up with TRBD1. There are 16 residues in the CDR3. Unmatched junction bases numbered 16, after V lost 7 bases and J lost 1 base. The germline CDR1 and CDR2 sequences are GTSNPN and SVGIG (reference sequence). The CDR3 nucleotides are TGTGCCTTACTAACCACCAGACAGGGAAGATCCTACGAGCAGTACTTC. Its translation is CALLTTRQGRSYEQYF.

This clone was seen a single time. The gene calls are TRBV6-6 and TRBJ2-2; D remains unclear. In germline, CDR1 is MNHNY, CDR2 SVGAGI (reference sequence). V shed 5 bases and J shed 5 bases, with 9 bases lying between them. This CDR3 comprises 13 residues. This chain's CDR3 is CASSQVETGELFF. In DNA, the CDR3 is TGTGCCAGCAGTCAGGTAGAGACCGGGGAGCTGTTTTTT.

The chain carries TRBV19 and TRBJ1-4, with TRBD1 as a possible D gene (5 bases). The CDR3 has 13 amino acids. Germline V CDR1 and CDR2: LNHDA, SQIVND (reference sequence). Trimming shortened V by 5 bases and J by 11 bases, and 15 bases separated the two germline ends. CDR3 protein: CASSGGERRKLFF. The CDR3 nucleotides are TGTGCCAGTAGTGGAGGGGAAAGAAGGAAACTGTTTTTT.

Here the CDR3 DNA reads TGTGCCAGCAGCTCAGAGCAGTTCTTC. It codes for CASSSEQFF. The chain is built from TRBV13 and TRBJ2-1; D gene ambiguous. The germline V gene encodes CDR1 PRHDT and CDR2 FYEKMQ (reference sequence). V was trimmed by 4 bases and J by 10 bases, leaving 2 bases between them. This CDR3 has 9 residues.

The CDR3 protein is CASSVGQGLYEQYF. The CDR3 DNA reads TGTGCCAGCAGCGTCGGACAGGGGCTCTACGAGCAGTACTTC. The rearrangement joins TRBV9 to TRBJ2-7; 9 bases are shared with TRBD1. The CDR3 length is 14 residues. CDR1 and CDR2 from the germline V gene are SGDLS and YYNGEE. With V trimmed by 2 bases and J by 3 bases, 3 bases remained unmatched.

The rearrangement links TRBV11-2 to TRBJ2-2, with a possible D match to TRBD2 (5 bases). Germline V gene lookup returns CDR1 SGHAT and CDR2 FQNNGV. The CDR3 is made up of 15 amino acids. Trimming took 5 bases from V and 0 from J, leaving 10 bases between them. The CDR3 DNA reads TGTGCCAGCAGCCTCGGGCGGGCGAACACCGGGGAGCTGTTTTTT. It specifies CASSLGRANTGELFF.

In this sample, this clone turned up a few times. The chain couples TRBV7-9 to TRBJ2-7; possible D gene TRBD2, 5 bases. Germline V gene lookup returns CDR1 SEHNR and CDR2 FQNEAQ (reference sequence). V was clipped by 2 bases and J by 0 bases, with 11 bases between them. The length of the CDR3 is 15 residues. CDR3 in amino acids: CASSLRGESSYEQYF. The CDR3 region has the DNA TGTGCCAGCAGCTTACGGGGTGAGAGCTCCTACGAGCAGTACTTC. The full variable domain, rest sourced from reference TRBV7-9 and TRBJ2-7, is DTGVSQNPRHKITKRGQNVTFRCDPISEHNRLYWYRQTLGQGPEFLTYFQNEAQLEKSRLLSDRFSAERPKGSFSTLEIQRTEQGDSAMYLCASSLRGESSYEQYFGPGTRLTVT.